This TCR beta chain was found in a study of shared clonotypes between healthy human individuals. Study outcomes and limitations: Sequencing depth was predicted to influence how clonotypes are shared among donors.

Sequencing was performed with immunoSEQ multiplex PCR; in TCRdb, only in-frame clones are kept and a portion is missing. The data show about 470,000 clones, roughly 83% seen once. Notes on this clone: What it recognizes is unknown.

The TCR originated in a middle-aged woman in good health. Some clones in this sample may be carry-over from other donors' samples. Sample: PBMCs.

CDR3: CASSLGVAVNTGELFF. The CDR3 nucleotides read TGCGCCAGCAGCTTGGGGGTAGCGGTGAACACCGGGGAGCTGTTTTTT. V is TRBV5-1 and J is TRBJ2-2; D is perhaps TRBD2 (6 bases). The CDR3 has 16 residues. CDR1 is SGHRS and CDR2 is YFSETQ in the germline V gene. Trimming left V 0 bases short and J 1 base short, with 10 bases between.